The rows below give T cell receptor beta chains drawn from one sample of a study of CD4+ T cells in melanoma. The protocol was immunoSEQ multiplex PCR, while the TCRdb copy is restricted to in-frame clones and leaves out a portion. Among 13,000 to 15,000 clones listed, about 60% were seen once. Sequencing used cells from a culture (not recorded whether cultured in vitro). The source is a human donor with melanoma. Both conserved end residues are part of each CDR3. D genes are given only for firm matches. Clone size, where shown, is once, few, many, or a class for clones that have expanded.

v_call	clone_size	d_call	j_call	cdr3_nt	cdr3_aa
TRBV7-8	NA	NA	TRBJ1-2	TGTGCCAGCAGCTTAGGACAATCGGGGAGATATGGCTACACCTTC	CASSLGQSGRYGYTF
TRBV9	few	NA	TRBJ1-1	TGTGCCAGCAGCGTAGGGACTAGGGGTTTCACTGAAGCTTTCTTT	CASSVGTRGFTEAFF
TRBV2	NA	TRBD1	TRBJ2-5	TGTGCCAGCAGCTACACATACAGGGGGCTTAGAGAGACCCAGTACTTC	CASSYTYRGLRETQYF
TRBV11-1	few	NA	TRBJ1-1	TGTGCCAGCAGCTCCGTCCTAGACACTGAAGCTTTCTTT	CASSSVLDTEAFF
TRBV20-1	NA	NA	TRBJ2-1	TGCAGTGCCGCGTACAATGAGCAGTTCTTC	CSAAYNEQFF
TRBV7-2	once	NA	TRBJ2-3	TGTGCCAGCAGCCCGTTGGGTAGCGGAACAGATACGCAGTATTTT	CASSPLGSGTDTQYF
TRBV5-1	NA	TRBD1	TRBJ2-2	TGCGCCAGCAGCTTAGGACAGGGGGCCGGGGAGCTGTTTTTT	CASSLGQGAGELFF
TRBV5-4	NA	TRBD1	TRBJ1-2	TGTGCCAGCAGGGCCGGGACAGAGATCTATGGCTACACCTTC	CASRAGTEIYGYTF
TRBV29-1	NA	NA	TRBJ2-1	TGCAGCGCGGCAAAGGGGGTGGCCTACAATGAGCAGTTCTTC	CSAAKGVAYNEQFF
TRBV7-2	NA	TRBD2	TRBJ2-7	TGTGCCAGCAGCTCCCGGATAGCGGGGGCCTACGAGCAGTACTTC	CASSSRIAGAYEQYF
TRBV5-4	NA	NA	TRBJ1-2	TGTGCCAGCAGCCCAACGGGCAGGTTGGATGGCTACACCTTC	CASSPTGRLDGYTF
TRBV6-5	NA	NA	TRBJ1-5	TGTGCCAGCAGTTACTTAGAGAATCAGCCCCAGCATTTT	CASSYLENQPQHF
TRBV7-2	NA	TRBD2	TRBJ2-1	TGTGCCAGCAGCTTGGGACTAGCGGGAGACAATGAGCAGTTCTTC	CASSLGLAGDNEQFF
TRBV18	NA	NA	TRBJ2-7	TGTGCCAGCTCACCTAGTCAGAGCTCCTACGAGCAGTACTTC	CASSPSQSSYEQYF
TRBV10-3	few	NA	TRBJ1-1	TGTGCCATCAGTGAGTCGCAGGATCTGAACACTGAAGCTTTCTTT	CAISESQDLNTEAFF
TRBV7-3	NA	NA	TRBJ2-3	TGTGCCAGCAGCCCCTTAGCGGGCACAGATACGCAGTATTTT	CASSPLAGTDTQYF
TRBV11-2	NA	NA	TRBJ1-1	TGTGCCAGCAGCTTACGGGGCACCGTATCTTTCTTT	CASSLRGTVSFF
TRBV21-1	NA	NA	TRBJ1-1	TGTGCCAGGCAGCAGGACAGAAACCTTAGCACTGAAGCTTTCTTT	CARQQDRNLSTEAFF
TRBV5-8	few	NA	TRBJ1-5	TGTGCCAGCAGCTTGAGAGGGATCGATCAGCCCCAGCATTTT	CASSLRGIDQPQHF
TRBV5-4	NA	NA	TRBJ1-5	TGTGCCAGCAGCTTAGGGAGTGGTCAGCCCCAGCATTTT	CASSLGSGQPQHF
TRBV29-1	NA	NA	TRBJ1-5	TGCAGCGCCCCTCGGCAGCCAGGGGAACTAAATCAGCCCCAGCATTTT	CSAPRQPGELNQPQHF
TRBV5-8	NA	TRBD1	TRBJ1-5	TGTGCCAGCAGCTTTTACATGTGGCAGGGGGTCAATCAGCCCCAGCATTTT	CASSFYMWQGVNQPQHF
TRBV18	NA	TRBD1	TRBJ1-6	TGTGCCAGCTCACCGTCGACAGGGGATAATTCACCCCTCCACTTT	CASSPSTGDNSPLHF
TRBV19	NA	TRBD1	TRBJ2-7	TGTGCCAGTAGTCCACGACAGGGGGACTACGAGCAGTACTTC	CASSPRQGDYEQYF
TRBV13	once	TRBD2	TRBJ2-5	TGTGCCAGCAGCTTACGAAGCGGGGGGGAAGAGACCCAGTACTTC	CASSLRSGGEETQYF
TRBV7-9	once	TRBD2	TRBJ2-3	TGTGCCAGCAACAATCGACGGGGAGCGGGGGGGCTTACAGATACGCAGTATTTT	CASNNRRGAGGLTDTQYF
TRBV7-9	NA	TRBD2	TRBJ2-3	TGTGCCAGCAGCCGATCCTCAGCGGGGGGCCTGTCGGATACGCAGTATTTT	CASSRSSAGGLSDTQYF
TRBV7-9	NA	NA	TRBJ1-1	TGTGCCAGCAGCTTAGGGGGGTCGGGCACTGAAGCTTTCTTT	CASSLGGSGTEAFF
TRBV14	NA	NA	TRBJ1-2	TGTGCCAGCAGCCTCGATCGGAACTATGGCTACACCTTC	CASSLDRNYGYTF
TRBV4-2	NA	NA	TRBJ2-7	TGTGCCAGCAGCCAAGCCACCGGGAGTCAGCCCTACGAGCAGTACTTC	CASSQATGSQPYEQYF
TRBV30	NA	TRBD1	TRBJ2-7	TGTGCCTGGAGTGTACGGGGGTGGGACAGGGGGGACGAGCAGTACTTC	CAWSVRGWDRGDEQYF
TRBV9	NA	NA	TRBJ1-1	TGTGCCAGCAGCGGCCCCCCAGGCTTGATCACTGAAGCTTTCTTT	CASSGPPGLITEAFF
TRBV7-2	NA	NA	TRBJ2-5	TGTGCCAGCAGAGGGTTAGGACGAAGGGAGACCCAGTACTTC	CASRGLGRRETQYF
TRBV29-1	NA	TRBD1	TRBJ1-1	TGCAGCGTTGAAACGGGACAGGGTTGGACTGAAGCTTTCTTT	CSVETGQGWTEAFF
TRBV18	NA	NA	TRBJ1-1	TGTGCCAGCTCACCACCTTCCGGGCGGTGGGCTGAAGCTTTCTTT	CASSPPSGRWAEAFF
TRBV2	few	NA	TRBJ1-1	TGTGCCAGCACTCGTCTTTTAGGGGGGACTGCTTTCTTT	CASTRLLGGTAFF
TRBV5-4	NA	NA	TRBJ2-1	TGTGCCAGCAGCCCTCGGGTGGTGGGGACAAAACGCGATGAGCAGTTCTTC	CASSPRVVGTKRDEQFF
TRBV5-1	NA	NA	TRBJ1-6	TGCGCCAGCAGCTTGGGGGGAGGACCGGATTCACCCCTCCACTTT	CASSLGGGPDSPLHF
TRBV6-6	once	NA	TRBJ1-6	TGTGCCAGCAGTCGGGACACATATAATTCACCCCTCCACTTT	CASSRDTYNSPLHF
TRBV14	NA	TRBD2	TRBJ2-3	TGTGCCAGCAGCCGCGGGACTAGCGGGGGGGCTGCTACGCAGTATTTT	CASSRGTSGGAATQYF
TRBV4-1	NA	TRBD1	TRBJ2-7	TGCGCCAGCAGCCAACCCCGGGACAGTAACGAGCAGTACTTC	CASSQPRDSNEQYF
TRBV23-1	once	NA	TRBJ1-1	TGCGCCAGCAGTCAATTGTGGACTGAAGCTTTCTTT	CASSQLWTEAFF
TRBV30	medium-sized	NA	TRBJ1-2	TGTGCCTGGAGTGCTTACAGTGGCTACACCTTC	CAWSAYSGYTF
TRBV7-2	few	NA	TRBJ2-1	TGTGCCAGCAGCCTCAACCGCTACAATGAGCAGTTCTTC	CASSLNRYNEQFF
TRBV2	few	NA	TRBJ2-7	TGTGCCAGCAGAAGCTACGAGCAGTACTTC	CASRSYEQYF
TRBV10-3	NA	NA	TRBJ2-1	TGTGCCATCAGTGAGTCAGAGCTAGTGAGCTCCTACAATGAGCAGTTCTTC	CAISESELVSSYNEQFF
TRBV18	NA	TRBD1	TRBJ1-2	TGTGCCAGCTCACTCGCGAGAACAGGGGGCTCTAACTATGGCGGCTACACCTTC	CASSLARTGGSNYGGYTF
TRBV11-2	few	NA	TRBJ1-1	TGTGCCAGCAGCTTGACGGCTATGAACACTGAAGCTTTCTTT	CASSLTAMNTEAFF
TRBV7-2	NA	TRBD2	TRBJ2-2	TGTGCCAGCATCCCCCGGGGCGCCGGGGGGGGAACCGGGGAGCTGTTTTTT	CASIPRGAGGGTGELFF
TRBV6-1	NA	NA	TRBJ2-7	TGTGCCAGCAGTGAATCGGATGCCTACGAGCAGTACTTC	CASSESDAYEQYF
TRBV4-1	NA	NA	TRBJ2-3	TGCGCCAGCAGCCGGACGGCTCGACACCCAGATACGCAGTATTTT	CASSRTARHPDTQYF
TRBV9	NA	NA	TRBJ2-3	TGTGCCAGCAGCGTAGTAGGTTCCACAGATACGCAGTATTTT	CASSVVGSTDTQYF